These T cell receptor beta chains were read from a single sample in a study of cytomegalovirus exposure and HLA in healthy donors. Some clones are missing from TCRdb's copy, which holds only in-frame ones; the method was immunoSEQ multiplex PCR. The sample lists about 110,000 clones, roughly two thirds occurring once. The specimen was PBMCs. The receptors were sampled from a female donor in good health and CMV-seronegative. Both conserved end residues are part of each CDR3. A D gene is named only where the DNA matches it firmly. Expanded clones get a size class; other rows say once, few or many, or leave the size out.

TRBJ1-2,TRBD1,TRBV6-1,.,TGTGCCAGCAGTGAGGGGGACAGGTACGGCTATGGCTACACCTTC,CASSEGDRYGYGYTF
TRBJ2-2,TRBD2,TRBV10-3,.,TGTGCCTCAGGCGGGGGGAGGAACACCGGGGAGCTGTTTTTT,CASGGGRNTGELFF
TRBJ1-4,.,TRBV4-3,.,TGCGCCAGCAGCCAATCTTCCCTCGACTCGATGGGTGAAAAACTGTTTTTT,CASSQSSLDSMGEKLFF
TRBJ1-2,.,TRBV4-3,.,TGCGCCAGCAGCCAAGATCGCGCAACCGGGACGACAGGAGGCTACACCTTC,CASSQDRATGTTGGYTF
TRBJ1-4,.,TRBV2,.,TGTGCCAGCAGTGAATGGGGCGGCCCAACTGAAAAACTGTTTTTT,CASSEWGGPTEKLFF
TRBJ1-2,.,TRBV4-1,.,TGCGCCAGCAGCCTACAGGGAGCCTATGGCTACACCTTC,CASSLQGAYGYTF
TRBJ2-1,TRBD2,TRBV10-1,.,TGCGCCAGCAGTGAGGGGCAGCTGGGGGGGGGAGGCCAGAATGAGCAGTTCTTC,CASSEGQLGGGGQNEQFF
TRBJ2-3,.,TRBV2,.,TGTGCCAGCAGTCCTCCCCCCCACGAGACGCAGTATTTT,CASSPPPHETQYF
TRBJ2-7,TRBD1,TRBV18,few,TGTGCCAGCTCACCGTCAGGGACAGGGGCAACGGTAGGCTACGAGCAGTACTTC,CASSPSGTGATVGYEQYF
TRBJ2-7,.,TRBV7-2,.,TGTGCCAGCAGCCCCTGGAGGGCCTACGAGCAGTACTTC,CASSPWRAYEQYF
TRBJ1-1,TRBD1,TRBV6-5,.,TGTGCCATCAGACAGGGACAGGACACTGAAGCTTTCTTT,CAIRQGQDTEAFF
TRBJ2-5,.,TRBV15,.,TGTGCCACCAGCAGGCCGGCTAGCGAGCAAGAGACCCAGTACTTC,CATSRPASEQETQYF
TRBJ2-7,.,TRBV7-6,.,TGTGCCAGCAGCTTAACGGGCCTAGCTCCCGAGCAGTACTTC,CASSLTGLAPEQYF
TRBJ2-7,.,TRBV6-1,.,TGTGCCAGCAGTGAAGCATCAGGGTACGAGCAGTACTTC,CASSEASGYEQYF
TRBJ2-3,TRBD2,TRBV7-8,.,TGTGCCAGCAGCCGTGGCGGGAGGCTAAACACAGATACGCAGTATTTT,CASSRGGRLNTDTQYF
TRBJ1-1,TRBD1,TRBV29-1,once,TGCAGCGTCTATAAACAGGGGGGTTATGGTGAAGCTTTCTTT,CSVYKQGGYGEAFF
TRBJ2-7,.,TRBV12-5,.,TGTGCTAGTGGGACGGACATTCCGGGCGAGCAGTACTTC,CASGTDIPGEQYF
TRBJ2-1,TRBD2,TRBV29-1,.,TGCAGCGTTGGTACTAGCGGGAGGAGCAATGAGCAGTTCTTC,CSVGTSGRSNEQFF
TRBJ1-6,.,TRBV5-1,.,TGCGCCAGCAGCGCCGCAGGGGCAAATTCACCCCTCCACTTT,CASSAAGANSPLHF
TRBJ2-1,TRBD2,TRBV27,.,TGTGCCAGCAGCCCTGGGACTAGCGGGAGGCGTGAGCAGTTCTTC,CASSPGTSGRREQFF
TRBJ1-3,.,TRBV5-6,.,TGTGCCAGCAGCTTGGACGGTCCCTCTGGAAACACCATATATTTT,CASSLDGPSGNTIYF
TRBJ2-7,.,TRBV5-4,.,TGTGCCAGCAGCTTGAGGGGTGGGATATGGGACGAGCAGTACTTC,CASSLRGGIWDEQYF
TRBJ2-7,.,TRBV6-1,.,TGTGCCAGCAGTGTCTCGCGTGAGCAGTACTTC,CASSVSREQYF
TRBJ2-7,TRBD1,TRBV6-1,few,TGTGCCAGCAGTGAAACAGGGGCGGGCTTCTACGAGCAGTACTTC,CASSETGAGFYEQYF
TRBJ1-2,.,TRBV28,.,TGTGCCAGCAGCCCGGGCCAGGGGCCTCTCTTGGGATATGGCTACACCTTC,CASSPGQGPLLGYGYTF
TRBJ1-2,TRBD1,TRBV29-1,.,TGCAGCGTACGGACAGGGAGCGGTGGCTACACCTTC,CSVRTGSGGYTF
TRBJ2-7,TRBD1,TRBV28,.,TGTGCCAGCAGTGACAGGGTTTGGGACGAGCAGTACTTC,CASSDRVWDEQYF
TRBJ1-5,.,TRBV28,.,TGTGCCAGCAGTCAGACAGGTCGGGGCCAAAACAATCAGCCCCAGCATTTT,CASSQTGRGQNNQPQHF
TRBJ2-2,.,TRBV2,.,TGTGCCAGCAGTGTAGACACCAACACCGGGGAGCTGTTTTTT,CASSVDTNTGELFF
TRBJ2-1,.,TRBV27,.,TGTGCCAGCAGTTTACGCGACTCGATCAATGAGCAGTTCTTC,CASSLRDSINEQFF
TRBJ2-7,TRBD2,TRBV29-1,.,TGCAGCGTTGAACGAGGCGGGAGCTCCTACGAGCAGTACTTC,CSVERGGSSYEQYF
TRBJ2-7,TRBD1,TRBV29-1,once,TGCAGCGCCGGGACAGGGAACGAGCAGTACTTC,CSAGTGNEQYF
TRBJ2-7,.,TRBV7-9,.,TGTGCCAGCAGCTTAGATCGCAGGGAGGACGAGCAGTACTTC,CASSLDRREDEQYF
TRBJ1-1,.,TRBV11-2,few,TGTGCCAGCAGTCTAAAGTTGAACACTGAAGCTTTCTTT,CASSLKLNTEAFF
TRBJ2-5,.,TRBV18,few,TGTGCCAGCTCACCATTCGGGAACCAAGAGACCCAGTACTTC,CASSPFGNQETQYF
TRBJ1-1,TRBD1,TRBV19,.,TGTGCCTCAAGTAGTATGTGGGGACAGGGGCTGAACACTGAAGCTTTCTTT,CASSSMWGQGLNTEAFF
TRBJ1-1,.,TRBV5-1,.,TGCGCCAGCAGCTTGACCCCAGGGGAAGGGGACACTGAAGCTTTCTTT,CASSLTPGEGDTEAFF